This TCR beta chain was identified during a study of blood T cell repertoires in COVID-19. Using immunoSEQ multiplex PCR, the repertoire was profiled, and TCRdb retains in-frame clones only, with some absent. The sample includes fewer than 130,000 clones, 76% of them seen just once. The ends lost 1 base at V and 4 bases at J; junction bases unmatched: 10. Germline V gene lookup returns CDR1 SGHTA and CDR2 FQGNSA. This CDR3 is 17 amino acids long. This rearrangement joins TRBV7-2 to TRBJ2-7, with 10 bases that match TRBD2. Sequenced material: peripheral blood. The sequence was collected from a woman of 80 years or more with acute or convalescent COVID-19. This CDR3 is CASSLVASGTSEYEQYF. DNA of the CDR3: TGTGCCAGCAGCTTAGTGGCCTCCGGGACTAGCGAGTACGAGCAGTACTTC.